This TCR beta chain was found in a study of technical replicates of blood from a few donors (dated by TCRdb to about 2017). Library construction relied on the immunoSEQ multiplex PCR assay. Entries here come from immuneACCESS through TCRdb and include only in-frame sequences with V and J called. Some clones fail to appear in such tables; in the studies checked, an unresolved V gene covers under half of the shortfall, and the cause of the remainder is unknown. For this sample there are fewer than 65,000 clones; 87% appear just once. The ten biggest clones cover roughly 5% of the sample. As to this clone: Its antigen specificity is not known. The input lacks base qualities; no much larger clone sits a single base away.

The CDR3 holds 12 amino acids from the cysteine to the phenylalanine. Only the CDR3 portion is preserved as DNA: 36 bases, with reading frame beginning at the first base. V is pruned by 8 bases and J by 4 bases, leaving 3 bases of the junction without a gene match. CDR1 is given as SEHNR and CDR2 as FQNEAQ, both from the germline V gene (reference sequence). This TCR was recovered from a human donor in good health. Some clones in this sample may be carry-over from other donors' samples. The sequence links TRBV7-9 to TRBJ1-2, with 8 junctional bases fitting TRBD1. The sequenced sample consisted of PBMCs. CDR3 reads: CASRTGGYGYTF. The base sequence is TGTGCCAGCCGCACAGGGGGCTATGGCTACACCTTC.